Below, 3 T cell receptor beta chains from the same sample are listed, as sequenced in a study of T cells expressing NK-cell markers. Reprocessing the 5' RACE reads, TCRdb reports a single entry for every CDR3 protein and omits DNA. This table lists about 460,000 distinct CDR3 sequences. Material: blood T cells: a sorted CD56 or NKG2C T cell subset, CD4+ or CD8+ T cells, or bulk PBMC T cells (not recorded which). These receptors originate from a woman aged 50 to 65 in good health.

The CDR3 is CASSLTSVSNTEAFF. This rearrangement joins TRBV7-3 to TRBJ1-1. The CDR3 length is 15 residues. The germline CDR1 and CDR2 sequences are SGHTA and FQGTGA.

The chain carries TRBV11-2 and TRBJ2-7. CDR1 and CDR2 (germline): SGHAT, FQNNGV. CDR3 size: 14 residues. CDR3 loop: CASSLRQSTYEQYF. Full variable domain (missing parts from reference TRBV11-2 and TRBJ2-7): EAGVAQSPRYKIIEKRQSVAFWCNPISGHATLYWYQQILGQGPKLLIQFQNNGVVDDSQLPKDRFSAERLKGVDSTLKIQPAKLEDSAVYLCASSLRQSTYEQYFGPGTRLTVT.

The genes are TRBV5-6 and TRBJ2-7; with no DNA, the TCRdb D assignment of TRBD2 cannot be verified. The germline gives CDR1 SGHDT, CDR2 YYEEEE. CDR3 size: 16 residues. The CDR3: CASSTRTSGGLREQYF.